This TCR beta chain was retrieved from a study of human T cells and chemical hapten exposure. The CDR3 consists of 15 residues. Germline CDR1 reads MNHEY; CDR2 reads SVGAGI. V was clipped by 6 bases and J by 4 bases; unmatched bases: 9. TCRdb fed the RACE reads into MiXCR, producing one record per CDR3 protein. The sample has approximately 96,000 distinct CDR3 sequences, 9.3% seen once. Study-level results: The number of TCRs above 1 in 1000 frequency did not change after DPC sensitization.

Time point described: patch test 2, 6 weeks after DPC sensitization. Documented treatment: therapeutic diphenylcyclopropenone sensitization with weekly scalp DPC. This clonotype has just a few counts. Its antigen remains unidentified. This TCR was recovered from a woman in her forties with alopecia areata. Some clones in this sample may be carry-over from other donors' samples. The genes are TRBV6-5 and TRBJ1-2; 9 bases are shared with TRBD1. The specimen comprised whole blood, sampled in connection with sensitization to the hapten diphenylcyclopropenone (DPC). The CDR3 coding sequence is TGTGCCAGCAGAAAGGGACAGGGACCTTTCTATGGCTACACCTTC. Encoded protein: CASRKGQGPFYGYTF.